One and the same sample provided the 29 T cell receptor beta chains below, sequenced in a study of T-cell memory formation after mild COVID-19. TCRdb processed the 5' RACE reads anew with MiXCR; each CDR3 protein has one entry. The data contain about 210,000 distinct CDR3 sequences, roughly a tenth of them singletons. Sequenced input: PBMCs or a T cell subset sorted from them (not recorded which). All receptors come from a man in his late teens or twenties who had mild COVID-19 (a few samples of this study predate the infection). Cell type and time point are not known.

This clonotype was recorded a few times. V gene TRBV18 combines with J gene TRBJ2-1; D unclear. V dropped 5 bases and J dropped 5 bases, with 13 bases sitting between them. From germline, CDR1 is KGHSH and CDR2 LQKENI. CDR3 length equals 14 residues. The CDR3 region has the DNA TGTGCCAGCTCATCGACCGGCTTGGACAATGAGCAGTTCTTC. Its translation: CASSSTGLDNEQFF.

V and J are TRBV7-9 and TRBJ1-1; D unresolved. Trimming pared 1 base from V and 10 bases from J, leaving 16 bases between. Germline V lookup: CDR1 SEHNR, CDR2 FQNEAQ (reference sequence). The CDR3 totals 14 residues. In DNA, the CDR3 is TGTGCCAGCAGCTTAGAAGCCGCAAGGGCTGCAGCTTTCTTT. This codes for CASSLEAARAAAFF.

In its sample, this clonotype was seen a few times. CDR3 residues: CASSLDQGGTSNEQFF. Written as DNA, the CDR3 is TGCGCCAGCAGCTTGGACCAGGGCGGTACGTCGAATGAGCAGTTCTTC. The chain has TRBV5-1 and TRBJ2-1, with D maybe TRBD1 (5 bases). V lost 0 bases and J 7 bases, leaving 17 bases between the germline ends. Germline V gene sequence: CDR1 SGHRS, CDR2 YFSETQ. This CDR3 is 16 amino acids long.

The table lists this clonotype with a few counts. The V and J genes are TRBV9 and TRBJ1-3; D not certain. The V gene's germline CDR1 is SGDLS and CDR2 YYNGEE. This CDR3 is built from 15 residues. The V and J ends lost 0 bases and 0 bases respectively, with 7 bases between them. CDR3 sequence: CASSVGGTSGNTIYF. The CDR3 bases are TGTGCCAGCAGCGTAGGAGGAACCTCTGGAAACACCATATATTTT.

The rearrangement links TRBV12-3 or TRBV12-4 to TRBJ2-5, with 13 bases lining up with TRBD2. The CDR3 length is 16 residues. Germline trimming cut 5 bases from V and 5 bases from J; bases unmatched to any gene: 8. The CDR3, as DNA: TGTGCCAGCAGTCTAAGGACTAGCGGGGGCAGGGAGACCCAGTACTTC. Its translation: CASSLRTSGGRETQYF.

This clonotype was seen a few times. The chain recombines TRBV5-1 with TRBJ2-5; 7 bases fit TRBD1. The CDR3 covers 15 residues. Unmatched junction bases numbered 10, after V lost 3 bases and J lost 5 bases. Germline assignment: CDR1 SGHRS and CDR2 YFSETQ. The CDR3 DNA is TGCGCCAGCAGCTCGGGACAGTCTTTTTTGGAGACCCAGTACTTC. Translated, it gives CASSSGQSFLETQYF.

The rearrangement joins TRBV7-2 to TRBJ2-2; the D gene could be TRBD1 or TRBD2 (5 bases each). The CDR3 covers 14 residues. Trimming cost V 5 bases and J 6 bases, with 13 bases left between them. Per the germline V gene, CDR1 is SGHTA and CDR2 is FQGNSA. CDR3 amino acids: CASSNDMGAGELFF. The DNA of the CDR3 is TGTGCCAGCAGCAATGACATGGGGGCCGGGGAGCTGTTTTTT.

This chain uses TRBV7-9 with TRBJ1-1; D is possibly TRBD1 (6 bases). Trimming shortened V by 11 bases and J by 8 bases, and 15 bases separated the two germline ends. CDR3 length: 11 amino acids. CDR1 SEHNR and CDR2 FQNEAQ come from the germline V gene (reference sequence). DNA of the CDR3: TGTGCCGCGGGCAGGGGTCGAGAAGCTTTCTTT. Amino acid sequence: CAAGRGREAFF.

CDR3: CASSFWSTGELFF. As DNA, the CDR3 is TGTGCCAGCAGTTTCTGGTCTACCGGGGAGCTGTTTTTT. This rearrangement joins TRBV27 to TRBJ2-2; D uncertain. This CDR3 has 13 amino acids. Germline loops: CDR1 MNHEY, CDR2 SMNVEV (reference sequence). V was shortened by 3 bases and J by 5 bases, with 7 bases between the two germline ends.

This clonotype was recorded a few times. V gene TRBV5-1 combines with J gene TRBJ2-5, with D possibly matching TRBD2 (5 bases). The CDR3 covers 15 residues. Germline V CDR1 and CDR2: SGHRS, YFSETQ. V lost 0 bases and J lost 1, with 10 bases in between. The CDR3 protein is CASSLGDYIQETQYF. The DNA of the CDR3 is TGCGCCAGCAGCTTGGGAGACTACATCCAAGAGACCCAGTACTTC.

This clonotype was detected only once. The chain links TRBV7-2 to TRBJ2-5, with TRBD2 identical over 10 bases. The germline CDR1 and CDR2 sequences are SGHTA and FQGNSA. The CDR3 runs to 15 residues. Losses at the gene ends were 3 bases for V and 4 bases for J; bases not matched to a gene: 5. The CDR3: CASSFQRGGGETQYF. CDR3 bases: TGTGCCAGCAGCTTCCAGCGGGGGGGCGGAGAGACCCAGTACTTC.

The chain has TRBV7-2 and TRBJ2-2; tentative D call: TRBD2 (5 bases). CDR1 and CDR2 (germline): SGHTA, FQGNSA. The CDR3 sequence is 17 residues long. V shed 5 bases and J shed 0 bases, with 16 bases lying between them. CDR3 DNA: TGTGCCAGCAGCCAGAGTAGAGCGGCGGCGAACACCGGGGAGCTGTTTTTT. It translates to CASSQSRAAANTGELFF.

In this sample, this clonotype turned up a few times. The chain has TRBV5-1 and TRBJ2-3; D is tentatively TRBD1 or TRBD2 (5 bases each). The V gene's germline CDR1 is SGHRS and CDR2 YFSETQ. The CDR3 totals 12 residues. The ends were cut back, 4 bases at V and 8 bases at J, with 11 bases in the middle. DNA of the CDR3: TGCGCCAGCAGCCCCGACAGCGGTACGCAGTATTTT. Encoded protein: CASSPDSGTQYF. The full variable domain, its missing parts supplied by reference TRBV5-1 and TRBJ2-3, is KAGVTQTPRYLIKTRGQQVTLSCSPISGHRSVSWYQQTPGQGLQFLFEYFSETQRNKGNFPGRFSGRQFSNSRSEMNVSTLELGDSALYLCASSPDSGTQYFGPGTRLTVL.

This clonotype was seen repeatedly, ten times or more. CDR3 protein: CASQTSGGREQFF. The DNA for the CDR3 is TGCGCCAGCCAGACTAGCGGGGGCCGTGAGCAGTTCTTC. J is TRBJ2-1 and V is TRBV5-1; 12 nucleotides line up with TRBD2. The CDR3 totals 13 residues. The germline gives CDR1 SGHRS, CDR2 YFSETQ. J lost 9 bases, V lost 7 bases, and 5 bases had no gene match.

The chain employs TRBV5-1 and TRBJ2-3; 7 bases line up with TRBD2. Looked up from germline, CDR1 is SGHRS and CDR2 is YFSETQ. V shed 3 bases and J 5 bases; nucleotides not matched to a gene: 6. The CDR3 is made up of 14 amino acids. CDR3 region: CASSSQGGRDTQYF. The CDR3 nucleotides are TGCGCCAGCAGCTCGCAGGGAGGGAGAGATACGCAGTATTTT.

There are a few counts of this clonotype. This chain links TRBV6-6 with TRBJ2-7; D is undetermined. The CDR3 covers 15 residues. V was trimmed by 0 bases and J by 5 bases, leaving 14 bases between them. CDR1 is MNHNY and CDR2 is SVGAGI in the germline V gene (reference sequence). CDR3 DNA: TGTGCCAGCAGTTACTCGGCATTATCGGTCCACGAGCAGTACGTC. Encoded protein: CASSYSALSVHEQYV.

This chain links TRBV2 with TRBJ2-7; 8 positions match TRBD1. This CDR3 is built from 17 residues. Germline V gene data show CDR1 as SNHLY and CDR2 as FYNNEI. V lost 4 bases to trimming and J lost 4 bases; unmatched junction nucleotides: 15. The CDR3 protein is CASSGPGQVVTEYEQYF. The CDR3 DNA follows: TGTGCCAGCAGTGGCCCGGGACAGGTCGTCACAGAGTACGAGCAGTACTTC.

This clonotype was seen more than once but under ten times. The V call is TRBV11-1, the J call TRBJ1-1; 10 bases are a match to TRBD1. V shed 3 bases and J 9 bases; nucleotides not matched to a gene: 7. Per the germline V gene, CDR1 is SGHAT and CDR2 is FQDESV (reference sequence). This CDR3 is built from 14 residues. The CDR3 nucleotides are TGTGCCAGCAGCTTTGACAGGGGGCGAAGTAAAGCTTTCTTT. Its translation: CASSFDRGRSKAFF.

This clonotype was counted between two and nine times. This chain connects TRBV20-1 to TRBJ1-6; TRBD1 matches 8 bases. V shed 2 bases and J 7 bases; nucleotides not matched to a gene: 1. Germline lookup yields CDR1 DFQATT and CDR2 SNEGSKA (reference sequence). CDR3 length: 13 amino acids. CDR3 nucleotide sequence: TGCAGTGCTAGACAGGGGGCAAATTCACCCCTCCACTTT. Protein: CSARQGANSPLHF.

This clonotype occurred a few times. V and J are TRBV7-3 and TRBJ2-2; no clear D gene. The germline V gene encodes CDR1 SGHTA and CDR2 FQGTGA. Trimming took off 6 bases at V and 5 bases at J, with 10 bases between the two ends. The CDR3 spans 13 residues. CDR3 sequence reads: CASSTDGTGELFF. CDR3 nucleotides: TGTGCCAGCAGTACGGACGGAACCGGGGAGCTGTTTTTT.

The genes are TRBV7-6 and TRBJ1-2; D not certain. The CDR3 totals 13 residues. The V gene lost 4 bases and the J gene lost 6 bases, with 12 bases spanning the gap. Germline V gene lookup returns CDR1 SGHVS and CDR2 FNYEAQ. As DNA, the CDR3 is TGTGCCAGCAGCTCTAGCCGGACGGATGGCTACACCTTC. Translated, it gives CASSSSRTDGYTF.

The gene calls are TRBV5-5 and TRBJ2-3; D tentatively reads TRBD1 or TRBD2 (5 bases each). CDR3 length: 18 amino acids. Germline lookup yields CDR1 SGHKS and CDR2 YYEKEE (reference sequence). Trimming removed 4 bases from V and 2 bases from J, with 23 bases in between. CDR3 amino acids: CASSLRDLSRVTTDTQYF. The CDR3 DNA follows: TGTGCCAGCAGCCTACGGGACCTCTCTCGGGTTACCACAGATACGCAGTATTTT.

DNA of the CDR3: TGCAGCGTTGAAAGGACAGGGGGCGCAAGACTATACACCTTC. Translation gives CSVERTGGARLYTF. The rearrangement joins TRBV29-1 to TRBJ1-2; 11 bases fit TRBD1. The CDR3 sequence is 14 residues long. Germline V lookup: CDR1 SQVTM, CDR2 ANQGSEA. The V gene end was trimmed by 2 bases and the J gene end by 11 bases; junction bases not matched to a gene: 10.

This clonotype has a handful of counts. The CDR3 is CASRPSWTGMYEQYF. CDR3 coding DNA: TGTGCCAGCAGGCCCAGTTGGACAGGGATGTACGAGCAGTACTTC. J is TRBJ2-7 and V is TRBV27; 8 bases are shared with TRBD1. With V trimmed by 6 bases and J by 4 bases, 11 bases remained unmatched. The CDR3 spans 15 residues. Germline V gene data show CDR1 as MNHEY and CDR2 as SMNVEV (reference sequence).

J is TRBJ2-3 and V is TRBV5-1, with D possibly TRBD2 on 5 matching bases. The CDR3 extends over 16 amino acids. Trimming removed 0 bases at V and 3 bases at J, with 14 bases between. CDR1 is SGHRS and CDR2 is YFSETQ in the germline V gene. This CDR3 reads CASSLAGEPITDTQYF. The CDR3 nucleotides are TGCGCCAGCAGCTTGGCCGGGGAACCTATTACAGATACGCAGTATTTT.

The V and J genes are TRBV7-9 and TRBJ1-5; D ambiguous. CDR1 is SEHNR and CDR2 is FQNEAQ in the germline V gene (reference sequence). The CDR3 totals 13 residues. V lost 1 base and J lost 9, with 10 bases in between. CDR3 amino acids: CASSLVGSWPQHF. The CDR3 DNA sequence: TGTGCCAGCAGCTTAGTCGGTTCCTGGCCCCAGCATTTT.

DNA for the CDR3: TGTGCCAGCAGCACGGACAGGTTGGGAAATTCACCCCTCCACTTT. Translation gives CASSTDRLGNSPLHF. This rearrangement joins TRBV5-6 to TRBJ1-6; 7 bases match TRBD1. CDR1 SGHDT and CDR2 YYEEEE come from the germline V gene. J lost 7 bases, V lost 4 bases, and 8 bases had no gene match. This CDR3 region has 15 residues. The variable domain in full, completed from reference TRBV5-6 and TRBJ1-6, reads DAGVTQSPTHLIKTRGQQVTLRCSPKSGHDTVSWYQQALGQGPQFIFQYYEEEERQRGNFPDRFSGHQFPNYSSELNVNALLLGDSALYLCASSTDRLGNSPLHFGNGTRLTVT.

This chain joins TRBV5-4 and TRBJ2-5; D remains unclear. This CDR3 spans 13 amino acids. V was clipped by 0 bases and J by 4 bases, with 7 bases between them. CDR1 and CDR2 (germline): SGHNT, YYREEE (reference sequence). The CDR3 nucleotides read TGTGCCAGCAGCTTGGAGTACGGAGAGACCCAGTACTTC. Translating it yields CASSLEYGETQYF.

This clonotype showed up just a few times. The rearrangement links TRBV20-1 to TRBJ2-1; D may be TRBD2 (6 bases). V was cut by 4 bases and J by 6 bases, with 10 bases left in between. Germline V gene data show CDR1 as DFQATT and CDR2 as SNEGSKA (reference sequence). The CDR3 has 12 residues. This chain's CDR3 is CSATAGSNEQFF. The CDR3 DNA reads as TGCAGTGCTACGGCGGGGTCCAATGAGCAGTTCTTC.